The clone carrying this TCR beta chain came up a few times. What it binds is not known. This record comes from a study of human T cells and chemical hapten exposure. Study results and caveats: No change in TCRs above 1 in 1000 frequency was produced by DPC sensitization.

V was cut by 5 bases and J by 4 bases, with 15 bases left in between. Per germline, CDR1 SQVTM and CDR2 ANQGSEA. The length of the CDR3 is 13 residues. Time point described: healthy volunteer bleed at 2 weeks. Unfractionated whole blood served as the source for total RNA extraction. Unique molecular identifiers were affixed to discrete cDNA molecules within the library. TCRdb fed the RACE reads into MiXCR, producing one record per CDR3 protein. The repertoire holds 75,000 to 100,000 distinct CDR3 sequences, with around 8.8% as singletons. The V call is TRBV29-1, the J call TRBJ2-7; tentatively, D is TRBD1 or TRBD2 (5 bases each). The sequence was obtained from a female donor in good health. Some clones in this sample may be carry-over from other donors' samples. Input material: whole blood. The CDR3 reads CSVTPGTKYEQYF. CDR3 DNA sequence: TGCAGCGTTACCCCTGGGACGAAGTACGAGCAGTACTTC.